This T cell receptor beta chain was found in a study of blood T cell repertoires in COVID-19. Overall study context: Samples of COVID-19 (acute and convalescent) were obtained from the United States, Italy and Spain. The analysed material was cDNA or gDNA that came from T cells, B-cell-depleted T cells, or PBMCs.

Germline assignment: CDR1 MDHEN and CDR2 SYDVKM. Trimming removed 2 bases from V and 3 bases from J; junction bases left unmatched: 5. The CDR3 runs 16 residues. Study processing details: For nucleated cells, counts were estimated from reference gene primer amplification. The repertoire was sequenced with immunoSEQ multiplex PCR; TCRdb's copy has only in-frame clones and lacks some. V, J and clone size reflect that table, while D and trimming were determined from the DNA. Among about 140,000 clones, roughly 84% were seen once, and the ten largest hold around 8.2%. This sequence originates from a woman aged 55-69 years with acute or convalescent COVID-19. The chain combines TRBV28 with TRBJ2-7; the match to TRBD1 covers 12 bases. Sequencing was carried out using peripheral blood. The CDR3 DNA follows: TGTGCCAGCAGTTTACCCGGGACAGGGGGCCTCTACGAGCAGTACTTC. It yields the protein CASSLPGTGGLYEQYF.